This T cell receptor beta chain is drawn from a study of T cell changes during pregnancy in multiple sclerosis. Profiled with immunoSEQ multiplex PCR; TCRdb holds only in-frame clones, not every one. The data hold fewer than 150,000 clones, with roughly 95% observed a single time. Germline V lookup: CDR1 SGHRS, CDR2 YFSETQ. The ends lost 0 bases at V and 5 bases at J; junction bases unmatched: 8. The CDR3 contains 16 residues. The V gene is TRBV5-1, the J gene TRBJ2-1, with 7 bases lining up with TRBD2. Sequencing used peripheral blood, obtained after pregnancy. The sequence was collected from a female donor with multiple sclerosis, enrolled in a pregnancy study. The CDR3 sequence: CASSLVSRGDHNEQFF. DNA of the CDR3: TGCGCCAGCAGCTTGGTGTCCCGGGGGGACCACAATGAGCAGTTCTTC.